A single sample is the source of the 2 T cell receptor beta chains below, sequenced in a study of blood T cells in healthy people across ages. Combining a sample-barcoded 5' primer with a J-beta primer mix, a second PCR ran for roughly 6 to 12 cycles. TCRdb re-derived calls from the 5' RACE reads in MiXCR, one entry per CDR3 protein. Of 1.8 million or so distinct CDR3 sequences in the sample, more than 35% were seen once. Sequencing input: blood. The receptors here all came from a human donor in good health.

This clonotype was observed a few times. The V gene is TRBV11-3, the J gene TRBJ2-1; the D gene is possibly TRBD2 (6 bases). The CDR3 runs to 15 residues. The V end was cut by 10 bases, the J end by 1 base, with 17 bases between. Germline lookup yields CDR1 SGHNT and CDR2 YENEEA. The CDR3 DNA is TGTGCCAACAGTTTAGGACGGGGGTCCTACAATGAGCAGTTCTTC. Its protein product is CANSLGRGSYNEQFF.

The chain combines TRBV5-1 with TRBJ2-1, with 11 nucleotides matching TRBD2. Germline values: CDR1 SGHRS, CDR2 YFSETQ. Trimming removed 6 bases from V and 3 bases from J; junction bases left unmatched: 5. The CDR3 is made up of 15 amino acids. The CDR3 protein is CASTTTSGVYNEQFF. For the CDR3, the DNA is TGCGCCAGCACCACGACTAGCGGGGTCTACAATGAGCAGTTCTTC.